The present entry profiles one T cell receptor beta chain with its context. The antigen remains undetermined. Researchers ran the PCR with 60 Vbeta and 13 Jbeta primers. The method was immunoSEQ multiplex PCR; TCRdb's version includes in-frame clones alone and lacks a portion of them. Of 150,000 to 200,000 clones in the sample, roughly 82% were seen once. This sample is part of a study of cytomegalovirus exposure and HLA in healthy donors. Regarding the study as a whole: With later analysis, a missense DCLRE1C variant became linked to TCR beta V- and J-gene trimming. Some segments of the V type, notably TRBV6-2 and TRBV6-3, were excluded as indistinguishable. The dataset shows that most TCR sequences were rare, while some public TCRs occurred in many donors.

Germline loops: CDR1 SNHLY, CDR2 FYNNEI. The CDR3 extends over 17 amino acids. V was shortened by 3 bases and J by 1 base, with 19 bases between the two germline ends. This chain joins TRBV2 and TRBJ2-7; maybe TRBD2 (5 bases). The sequenced sample was PBMCs. This clonotype was sampled from a man aged 50 to 60 in good health and CMV-seropositive. CDR3 region: CASSDPLGEGISYEQYF. CDR3 sequence (DNA): TGTGCCAGCAGTGACCCCCTCGGGGAAGGGATTTCCTACGAGCAGTACTTC.